One and the same sample provided the 2 T cell receptor beta chains below, sequenced in a study of OX40 agonist ivuxolimab in advanced cancers. Produced via immunoSEQ multiplex PCR; TCRdb's table is partial and in-frame only. The sample holds tens of thousands of clones; around 83% are singletons and the top ten take over 1.1%. The source was CD4+ or CD8+ T cells sorted from blood, collected in a trial of the OX40 agonist ivuxolimab. Receptors originate from an adult with an advanced solid tumor such as melanoma, head and neck, liver or kidney cancer.

This chain uses TRBV15 with TRBJ2-5; TRBD2 matches at 7 bases. This CDR3 region has 16 residues. Germline V lookup: CDR1 LNHNV, CDR2 YYDKDF (reference sequence). V shed 5 bases and J 1 base; nucleotides not matched to a gene: 10. The CDR3 sequence is CATSLGGSGAQETQYF. The CDR3 DNA reads as TGTGCCACCAGCCTCGGGGGGAGCGGGGCCCAAGAGACCCAGTACTTC.

This clone was counted a few times. This chain uses TRBV6-1 with TRBJ2-5; 10 bases map to TRBD1. Germline CDR1 reads MNHNS; CDR2 reads SASEGT. V shed 1 base and J 5 bases; nucleotides not matched to a gene: 4. The CDR3 has 15 residues. CDR3 sequence reads: CASSEGQGAWETQYF. The CDR3 nucleotides read TGTGCCAGCAGTGAAGGACAGGGGGCTTGGGAGACCCAGTACTTC.